This paragraph reports one T cell receptor (beta chain). No antigen is known for it. One base away there is no much larger clone; base qualities are not given. The CDR3 regions of human TCRbeta chains were analyzed by immunosequencing. The original pipeline was this. TCRs in the repertoires were compared against a reference library of SARS-CoV-2-specific TCRs that had been generated with the MIRA antigen-specificity platform. Breadth was defined as the fraction of unique TCRs that were SARS-CoV-2-associated. Depth was defined as the fraction of total T cells that were SARS-CoV-2-associated. Using the MIRA data, each spike-specific TCR was assigned both to the spike region to which the TCR was reactive and to a CD4 or CD8 class. Log10-transformed breadth and depth values were compared by one-way ANOVA with Sidak's multiple comparisons tests. TCRdb holds this immuneACCESS table with in-frame rearrangements only. Some clones are missing; in checked studies, unresolved V genes explain under half, and the rest has no known cause. V and J calls and clone size come straight from that table; D and trimming were deduced from the DNA. Recorded for this sample are around 130,000 clones; 93% of them occurred a single time. Of the sample, roughly 1% is held by the ten largest clones.

Inclusive of the bounding cysteine and phenylalanine, the CDR3 is 15 residues long. Just CDR3 DNA is preserved here, 45 bases in frame from base 1. Ends trimmed: V by 7 bases, J by 2 bases; bases unmatched to a gene: 6. The germline V gene (reference sequence) yields LNHDA for CDR1 and SQIVND for CDR2. The data belong to a study of T cell responses to AZD1222 COVID-19 vaccine (dated by TCRdb to the early 2020s). Concerning the study at large: AZD1222 recipients with second doses at about 4 weeks or about 12 weeks were pooled, because spike-specific TCR depth and breadth did not differ between schedules. TCR sequencing covered 233 trial participants: nearly 210 given two doses of AZD1222 and 26 given two doses of MenACWY control vaccine. Trial participants were enrolled into age subgroups of 18-55, 56-69 and 70-plus years, which contained roughly 140, 27 and 60 TCR-sequenced participants, respectively. Broad study findings and their caveats: In the small 56-69-year group, the increase in depth fell short of significance, most likely because of low power. CD4 TCRs associated with the vaccine covered the entire spike protein, and the dominant responses were in regions 160-218 and 743-854. Most participants were white British and females outnumbered males, and the authors suggested that clonal diversity may have been underestimated. No day 14 peak-response samples were available, so repertoires were characterized only after the peak T cell response. Conclusions about previously exposed vaccinees were limited because only a handful of AZD1222 recipients were SARS-CoV-2 seropositive at baseline. Reportedly, close to half of the unique spike-specific TCRs recognized epitopes lying outside the regions that are mutated in the B.1.351 and B.1.1.7 variants. Spike-specific TCR breadth and depth rose significantly after two AZD1222 doses compared with day 0 and with MenACWY recipients.

Reading the label with the study, this specimen's time point is: baseline before first vaccination. Vaccinee samples came from UK trials COV001 and COV002, including a single-blind randomized controlled phase 2/3 trial of AZD1222 (ChAdOx1 nCoV-19) in healthy adults. Trial participant PBMC samples were collected at day 0 and day 28 after the second dose for TCRbeta chain sequencing. Sequences were derived from peripheral blood, sampled on day 0 of AZD1222 vaccination. The clonotype originates from an adult in good health. The chain links TRBV19 with TRBJ1-5; 9 middle bases align to TRBD1. The CDR3 reads CASIRTGVGNQPQHF. The DNA reads TGTGCCAGTATCCGGACAGGGGTCGGCAATCAGCCCCAGCATTTT.